This TCR beta chain was sequenced during a study of blood T cells in healthy people across ages. The study, taken as a whole, reports: One million T cells yielded diversity estimates that were considered underestimates. Long-lived and aged donors differed, with more naive CD4+ cells and higher diversity in the long-lived.

With respect to this clonotype: As yet, its antigen is unknown.

Next came a second PCR, run for about 7 to 11 cycles, which used a sample-barcoded 5' primer along with a J-beta primer mix. Each TCR beta cDNA got a 12-nucleotide random molecular identifier. TCRdb called the 5' RACE reads again in MiXCR, with one record for every CDR3 protein. This table has about 570,000 distinct CDR3 sequences, 27% appearing once. PBMCs, at least 7 million per sample, were isolated. V lost 2 bases and J lost 4, with 15 bases in between. The CDR3 consists of 15 residues. Germline CDR1 is SGHRS and CDR2 is YFSETQ. The genes are TRBV5-1 and TRBJ2-5; D gene uncertain. The clonotype was recovered from a woman in her 70s in good health. The specimen sequenced was blood. The CDR3 DNA reads as TGCGCCAGCAGCTTTTCAGGAGCTAAAGGAGAGACCCAGTACTTC. Amino acid sequence: CASSFSGAKGETQYF.